This T cell receptor (beta chain) was observed in a study of blood T cell repertoires in COVID-19. Whole-study context: Some COVID-19 samples were acute and others convalescent; all came from the United States, Italy and Spain. The cDNA or gDNA used as material had been derived from T cells, B-cell-depleted T cells, or PBMCs.

Study processing details: Amplifying reference gene primers gave estimates of nucleated cell counts. Profiled with immunoSEQ multiplex PCR; TCRdb holds only in-frame clones, not every one. That table gives V, J and clone size, and the DNA gave D and trimming. The data contain about 98,000 clones, about 80% of them seen just once; the ten biggest clones take up approximately 25%. V lost 3 bases and J lost 3, with 12 bases in between. The CDR3 spans 15 residues. Germline V gene data show CDR1 as LNHDA and CDR2 as SQIVND (reference sequence). The chain couples TRBV19 to TRBJ1-5; D is unclear. This receptor was identified in a man between 70 and 80 years old with acute or convalescent COVID-19. Sequencing input: peripheral blood. The CDR3 protein is CASSIYNQANQPQHF. CDR3 sequence (DNA): TGTGCCAGTAGTATCTACAACCAGGCCAATCAGCCCCAGCATTTT.